These 11 T cell receptor beta chains were all obtained from the same sample, sequenced in a study of shared clonotypes between healthy human individuals. The data were produced by immunoSEQ multiplex PCR, yet TCRdb's version contains in-frame clones alone and is incomplete. The sample records roughly 1 million clones, about 74% being singletons. Input material: memory CD4+ T cells sorted from blood. Noted subset: CD45RA-negative fraction. The receptor set was obtained from a man between 18 and 29 years old in good health.

This chain connects TRBV7-2 to TRBJ2-2, with a tentative D call TRBD1 (5 bases). Germline CDR1 is SGHTA and CDR2 is FQGNSA. Trimming pared 2 bases from V and 6 bases from J, leaving 13 bases between. The CDR3 spans 15 residues. CDR3 DNA: TGTGCCAGCAGCTTACAAGGGGTAGGAGCCGGGGAGCTGTTTTTT. It codes for CASSLQGVGAGELFF. Filled out from reference TRBV7-2 and TRBJ2-2, the complete variable domain reads GAGVSQSPSNKVTEKGKDVELRCDPISGHTALYWYRQSLGQGLEFLIYFQGNSAPDKSGLPSDRFSAERTGGSVSTLTIQRTQQEDSAVYLCASSLQGVGAGELFFGEGSRLTVL.

The gene calls are TRBV30 and TRBJ1-1; TRBD1 might be the D (5 bases). CDR1 is GTSNPN, CDR2 SVGIG, per germline (reference sequence). This CDR3 has 13 residues. V dropped 2 bases and J dropped 1 base, with 8 bases sitting between them. Here the CDR3 reads CAWSNRRNTEAFF. The CDR3 DNA reads as TGTGCCTGGAGTAACAGGAGGAACACTGAAGCTTTCTTT.

The chain uses TRBV5-5 and TRBJ1-2, with unresolved D. In germline, CDR1 is SGHKS, CDR2 YYEKEE (reference sequence). The CDR3 loop spans 15 amino acids. Trimming removed 2 bases from V and 4 bases from J, with 15 bases in between. CDR3 residues: CASSFERVAVYGYTF. CDR3 sequence (DNA): TGTGCCAGCAGCTTCGAGAGGGTAGCGGTCTATGGCTACACCTTC.

V and J are TRBV30 and TRBJ2-2; possible D gene TRBD2, 5 bases. Between the trimmed V and J ends, which lost 3 bases and 4 bases, there was a span of 15 bases. Germline CDR1 reads GTSNPN; CDR2 reads SVGIG (reference sequence). This CDR3 spans 15 amino acids. CDR3 DNA: TGTGCCTGGAGCGCCCGTAGCGCGGTCACCGGGGAGCTGTTTTTT. Protein sequence: CAWSARSAVTGELFF.

The V call is TRBV7-3, the J call TRBJ2-1; D possibly corresponds to TRBD1 (5 bases). The CDR3 consists of 15 residues. From germline, CDR1 is SGHTA and CDR2 FQGTGA. The germline V and J ends were trimmed by 2 bases and 0 bases, with 8 bases remaining between them. This chain's CDR3 is CASSLGAVSYNEQFF. CDR3 nucleotide sequence: TGTGCCAGCAGCTTAGGGGCCGTCTCCTACAATGAGCAGTTCTTC.

The chain is built from TRBV5-1 and TRBJ1-2; D not certain. V lost 0 bases, J lost 5 bases, and 11 bases lay in between. Germline V gene lookup returns CDR1 SGHRS and CDR2 YFSETQ. The CDR3 is 14 residues long. The CDR3 nucleotides read TGCGCCAGCAGCTTGGGATCGGCGGATTATGGCTACACCTTC. It specifies CASSLGSADYGYTF. Together with reference TRBV5-1 and TRBJ1-2, the CDR3 gives the full variable domain: KAGVTQTPRYLIKTRGQQVTLSCSPISGHRSVSWYQQTPGQGLQFLFEYFSETQRNKGNFPGRFSGRQFSNSRSEMNVSTLELGDSALYLCASSLGSADYGYTFGSGTRLTVV.

The rearrangement uses TRBV28 and TRBJ2-7, with D tentatively TRBD1 or TRBD2 (5 bases each). V lost 8 bases and J 2 bases, leaving 16 bases between the germline ends. CDR1 and CDR2 (germline): MDHEN, SYDVKM. This CDR3 has 14 residues. In nucleotides, the CDR3 is TGTGCCAGCCAAGGGGCGGGCGTCCCCTACGAGCAGTACTTC. Its translation is CASQGAGVPYEQYF.

To note about this clone: The same CDR3 can be traced to other DNA sequences in this sample. This rearrangement joins TRBV7-9 to TRBJ1-3; D gene uncertain. The V and J ends lost 1 base and 0 bases respectively, with 7 bases between them. The length of the CDR3 is 15 residues. CDR1 and CDR2 from the germline V gene are SEHNR and FQNEAQ (reference sequence). CDR3: CASSLGGSSGNTIYF. The CDR3 DNA follows: TGTGCCAGCAGCTTAGGGGGTTCCTCTGGAAACACCATATATTTT.

V and J are TRBV29-1 and TRBJ1-5; a possible D gene is TRBD1 (6 bases). Trimming removed 2 bases at V and 7 bases at J, with 12 bases between. From germline, CDR1 is SQVTM and CDR2 ANQGSEA. The CDR3 is 13 residues long. The CDR3 loop is CSVEIGGQQPQHF. The CDR3 DNA is TGCAGCGTTGAAATCGGGGGACAACAGCCCCAGCATTTT.

With respect to this clone: Additional DNA sequences in this sample encode the identical CDR3. The chain is built from TRBV18 and TRBJ1-1, with 9 bases fitting TRBD1. The CDR3 has 16 amino acids. V lost 3 bases, J lost 0 bases, and 5 bases stayed unmatched. The V gene's germline CDR1 is KGHSH and CDR2 LQKENI. The DNA of the CDR3 is TGTGCCAGCTCACCTTCTGGACAGGGGATGAACACTGAAGCTTTCTTT. The encoded protein is CASSPSGQGMNTEAFF.

This clone has more than one count but fewer than ten. The chain uses TRBV30 and TRBJ1-1, with 9 bases matching TRBD1. Germline loops: CDR1 GTSNPN, CDR2 SVGIG (reference sequence). V was pared by 8 bases and J by 0 bases, with 13 bases of the junction left unmatched. The CDR3 consists of 16 residues. CDR3 DNA sequence: TGTGCCGGGATACCGGGACAGGGAACGGTGAACACTGAAGCTTTCTTT. This encodes CAGIPGQGTVNTEAFF.